The rows below give T cell receptor beta chains drawn from one sample of a study of blood T cell repertoires in COVID-19. The method was immunoSEQ multiplex PCR; TCRdb's version includes in-frame clones alone and lacks a portion of them. The repertoire holds about 200,000 clones, around four fifths seen once, with roughly 30% in the top ten. The sequencing input was peripheral blood. Source of these receptors: a man aged 35-49 years with acute or convalescent COVID-19. Each CDR3 is given with its conserved first and last residue. Fields, in order: clone size, D gene, J gene, V gene, CDR3 protein, CDR3 DNA. D genes are given only for firm matches. Rows give clone size only sometimes, using once, few, many, or a class for an expanded clone.

>once|TRBD2|TRBJ2-7|TRBV7-6
CASSLRLAGDLPTHYEQYF
TGTGCCAGCAGCTTACGACTAGCGGGAGATCTTCCTACCCACTACGAGCAGTACTTC
>.|.|TRBJ1-1|TRBV11-2
CASRTNTGYTEAFF
TGTGCCAGCCGGACGAATACAGGTTACACTGAAGCTTTCTTT
>.|TRBD2|TRBJ2-3|TRBV2
CASIRLAGTSTDTQYF
TGTGCCAGCATTCGACTAGCGGGAACTAGCACAGATACGCAGTATTTT
>.|TRBD1|TRBJ2-3|TRBV5-6
CASSLLTGPGTDTQYF
TGTGCCAGCAGCTTGCTGACAGGGCCGGGGACAGATACGCAGTATTTT
>once|TRBD2|TRBJ2-1|TRBV15
CATKRELDYNEQFF
TGTGCCACCAAGCGGGAGCTAGACTACAATGAGCAGTTCTTC
>.|.|TRBJ2-7|TRBV20-1
CSAVRQTRLYF
TGCAGTGCAGTGCGACAAACTCGTTTGTACTTC
>.|.|TRBJ1-1|TRBV19
CASSIDPGATTEAFF
TGTGCCAGTAGTATAGATCCAGGGGCGACCACTGAAGCTTTCTTT
>.|TRBD1|TRBJ2-7|TRBV5-1
CASSLGTGGTGEQYF
TGCGCCAGCAGCTTGGGGACAGGGGGCACGGGCGAGCAGTACTTC
>once|TRBD2|TRBJ2-3|TRBV7-4
CASSPGTSGSTIGGRYGRQYF
TGTGCCAGCAGCCCCGGGACTAGCGGGAGCACGATAGGAGGGAGATACGGTAGGCAGTATTTT
>.|TRBD2|TRBJ2-1|TRBV4-1
CASSQEKLAGMNEQFF
TGCGCCAGCAGCCAAGAGAAACTAGCGGGAATGAATGAGCAGTTCTTC
>.|TRBD1|TRBJ2-6|TRBV5-4
CASSREGTGTNVLTF
TGTGCCAGCAGCCGCGAGGGGACAGGGACCAACGTCCTGACTTTC
>.|TRBD2|TRBJ2-2|TRBV7-9
CAVTGTSGNTGELFF
TGTGCCGTAACCGGGACTAGCGGAAACACCGGGGAGCTGTTTTTT
>.|.|TRBJ2-7|TRBV3-1/TRBV3-2
CASSFQGSYEQYF
TGTGCCAGCAGCTTCCAGGGGTCCTACGAGCAGTACTTC
>.|TRBD2|TRBJ2-7|TRBV4-1
CASSQAGLAYEQYF
TGCGCCAGCAGCCAAGCTGGACTAGCATACGAGCAGTACTTC
>.|TRBD1|TRBJ1-5|TRBV18
CASSPAGTGGGQPQHF
TGTGCCAGCTCACCTGCCGGGACAGGGGGCGGTCAGCCCCAGCATTTT
>.|.|TRBJ2-7|TRBV27
CASSLLRQTKFHEQYF
TGTGCCAGCAGTTTATTGAGACAGACAAAGTTCCACGAGCAGTACTTC
>.|.|TRBJ2-5|TRBV14
CASSQEYRGGETQYF
TGTGCCAGCAGCCAAGAATACAGGGGAGGAGAGACCCAGTACTTC
>.|.|TRBJ1-1|TRBV6-5
CASSLSGRGAFF
TGTGCCAGCAGCCTGTCCGGGAGGGGGGCTTTCTTT
>.|.|TRBJ1-2|TRBV11-2
CASSLDRQGGTF
TGTGCCAGCAGCTTAGATCGGCAGGGTGGCACCTTC
>.|.|TRBJ1-2|TRBV6-5
CASSRSASLSGGYTF
TGTGCCAGCAGTCGCTCAGCTTCTCTAAGCGGTGGCTACACCTTC
>once|TRBD1|TRBJ2-7|TRBV2
CASSEGQGAEHEQYF
TGTGCCAGCAGTGAGGGGCAGGGGGCCGAGCACGAGCAGTACTTC
>.|.|TRBJ1-5|TRBV12-5
CASGSFPGGSNQPQHF
TGTGCTAGTGGTTCCTTTCCGGGAGGTAGCAATCAGCCCCAGCATTTT
>.|.|TRBJ1-2|TRBV7-2
CASSLGAGQEGYGYTF
TGTGCCAGCAGCTTAGGAGCAGGGCAGGAGGGCTATGGCTACACCTTC
>.|.|TRBJ1-5|TRBV5-1
CASSLTSGNQPQHF
TGCGCCAGCAGCTTGACCAGCGGCAATCAGCCCCAGCATTTT
>once|.|TRBJ1-3|TRBV19
CASSMGSYSGNTIYF
TGTGCCAGTAGTATGGGCAGTTACTCTGGAAACACCATATATTTT
>.|.|TRBJ1-1|TRBV19
CATSRGNGWSEAFF
TGTGCCACCTCACGAGGGAACGGTTGGTCTGAAGCTTTCTTT
>.|.|TRBJ1-1|TRBV29-1
CSVVRAIEAFF
TGCAGCGTTGTGAGGGCCATTGAAGCTTTCTTT
>.|TRBD1|TRBJ2-5|TRBV2
CASSTSDRGHGTQYF
TGTGCCAGCAGCACTTCAGACAGGGGGCATGGGACCCAGTACTTC
>.|TRBD1|TRBJ1-4|TRBV5-6
CASSLTGVGEKLFF
TGTGCCAGCAGCCTGACAGGGGTAGGGGAAAAACTGTTTTTT
>.|TRBD1|TRBJ1-2|TRBV7-3
CASSLGQGALGYTF
TGTGCCAGCAGCTTAGGACAGGGGGCTCTGGGCTACACCTTC
>many|TRBD2|TRBJ2-7|TRBV27
CASSLAGLAGDEPYEQYF
TGTGCCAGCAGTTTAGCAGGACTAGCGGGAGACGAACCCTACGAGCAGTACTTC
>.|TRBD2|TRBJ2-1|TRBV12-5
CASGPSGRTYNEQFF
TGTGCTAGTGGCCCCAGCGGGAGAACGTACAATGAGCAGTTCTTC
>.|TRBD2|TRBJ2-7|TRBV7-3
CASSLDPASGSNEQYF
TGTGCCAGCAGCTTAGATCCAGCTAGCGGGAGTAACGAGCAGTACTTC
>.|.|TRBJ2-3|TRBV6-2/TRBV6-3
CASSYSHTSTDTQYF
TGTGCCAGCAGTTACTCCCATACTAGCACAGATACGCAGTATTTT
>.|TRBD2|TRBJ2-1|TRBV7-2
CASSTGLAEYGEQFF
TGTGCCAGCAGCACGGGACTAGCAGAATACGGTGAGCAGTTCTTC
>few|.|TRBJ1-2|TRBV19
CASSRPEEGTDYGYTF
TGTGCCAGTAGTAGGCCCGAGGAGGGGACGGACTATGGCTACACCTTC
>once|TRBD1|TRBJ2-7|TRBV19
CASSIEGPQGVYEQYF
TGTGCCAGTAGTATAGAAGGACCTCAGGGGGTCTACGAGCAGTACTTC
>.|TRBD1|TRBJ1-3|TRBV5-4
CASSPKAGQGSGNTIYF
TGTGCCAGCAGCCCCAAAGCTGGACAGGGCTCTGGAAACACCATATATTTT
>.|.|TRBJ2-1|TRBV7-9
CASSIRDLSYNEQFF
TGTGCCAGCAGCATCCGGGACTTATCCTACAATGAGCAGTTCTTC
>.|.|TRBJ1-2|TRBV19
CASSILTPYGYTF
TGTGCCAGTAGTATTTTGACACCCTATGGCTACACCTTC
>.|TRBD1|TRBJ1-1|TRBV28
CASSLIGQGTEAFF
TGTGCCAGCAGTTTAATAGGACAGGGGACTGAAGCTTTCTTT
>.|TRBD1|TRBJ1-4|TRBV5-4
CASSSDRANNEKLFF
TGTGCCAGCAGCTCGGACAGGGCAAATAATGAAAAACTGTTTTTT
>.|.|TRBJ1-3|TRBV19
CASTMGAAGNTIYF
TGTGCCAGTACCATGGGGGCAGCTGGAAACACCATATATTTT
>.|TRBD1|TRBJ2-1|TRBV9
CASSVADRAYNEQFF
TGTGCCAGCAGCGTAGCGGACAGGGCTTACAATGAGCAGTTCTTC
>.|TRBD2|TRBJ2-7|TRBV7-2
CASSRALAGAGREQYF
TGTGCCAGCAGCCGGGCCCTAGCGGGAGCGGGTCGCGAGCAGTACTTC
>.|TRBD2|TRBJ2-2|TRBV19
CASSLAGGSTGELFF
TGTGCCAGCAGTCTAGCGGGAGGCTCCACCGGGGAGCTGTTTTTT
>.|TRBD1|TRBJ2-3|TRBV5-1
CASSLYQGATDTQYF
TGCGCCAGCAGCTTGTATCAGGGGGCCACAGATACGCAGTATTTT
>.|.|TRBJ1-5|TRBV2
CASSEGPGYHQPQHF
TGTGCCAGCAGTGAAGGGCCAGGGTACCATCAGCCCCAGCATTTT
>.|TRBD2|TRBJ2-5|TRBV5-4
CASSIGTSGRLETQYF
TGTGCCAGCAGCATCGGGACTAGCGGGAGGTTGGAGACCCAGTACTTC
>.|.|TRBJ1-2|TRBV7-8
CASSSGNYGYTF
TGTGCCAGCAGTTCAGGAAACTATGGCTACACCTTC
>.|.|TRBJ1-1|TRBV5-1
CASSLEEGSTEAFF
TGCGCCAGCAGCTTGGAGGAGGGGAGTACTGAAGCTTTCTTT
>.|.|TRBJ2-2|TRBV7-6
CASSLQTGELFF
TGTGCCAGCAGCCTTCAGACCGGGGAGCTGTTTTTT
>.|.|TRBJ1-5|TRBV6-2/TRBV6-3
CASSYGGGNQPQHF
TGTGCCAGCAGTTACGGGGGGGGCAATCAGCCCCAGCATTTT
>.|TRBD1|TRBJ1-1|TRBV5-5
CASSSLQGSNTEAFF
TGTGCCAGCAGCTCCTTACAGGGGTCGAACACTGAAGCTTTCTTT
>.|.|TRBJ2-1|TRBV6-4
CASSDEDGMNEQFF
TGTGCCAGCAGTGACGAGGACGGGATGAATGAGCAGTTCTTC
>.|TRBD2|TRBJ2-1|TRBV29-1
CSVDSGRASYNEQFF
TGCAGCGTTGATAGCGGGAGGGCTTCCTACAATGAGCAGTTCTTC
>.|.|TRBJ1-1|TRBV27
CASSFRGGNTEAFF
TGTGCCAGCAGTTTCCGGGGGGGGAACACTGAAGCTTTCTTT